Following are 30 T cell receptor beta chains from one sample sequenced in a study of molecular identifiers for immune sequencing clone quantification. TCRdb reanalysed the PCR reads using MiXCR and keeps one entry per CDR3 protein. The sample has about 630,000 distinct CDR3 sequences, 25% seen once. Sequencing used naive CD8+ T cells from blood, with Jurkat cell RNA spiked in. Sample subset: FACS-sorted CD8+CD4-CCR7+CD45RA+ naive T cells. The receptors come from a human donor in good health. Some libraries in this study had Jurkat cell RNA spiked in.

There are many counts of this clonotype. The J gene is TRBJ1-5, the V gene TRBV6-2 or TRBV6-3, with TRBD1 matching over 7 bases. The CDR3 is made up of 17 amino acids. From germline, CDR1 is MNHEY and CDR2 SVGEGT. V was pared by 2 bases and J by 0 bases, with 7 bases of the junction left unmatched. CDR3 DNA: TGTGCCAGCAGTTACGGCGGGACAGCGTATAGCAATCAGCCCCAGCATTTT. This codes for CASSYGGTAYSNQPQHF.

As for this clonotype: A much larger clone lies a single base off, so this may be a read error. In nucleotides, the CDR3 is TGCGCCAGCAGCGCGACCGAGGACCGGGTTAGCACAGATACGCAGTATTTT. Translation gives CASSATEDRVSTDTQYF. This chain links TRBV5-1 with TRBJ2-3; D remains unclear. Deletions cut 4 bases from V and 0 bases from J, with 18 bases between. This CDR3 is built from 17 residues. Per the germline V gene, CDR1 is SGHRS and CDR2 is YFSETQ.

Concerning this clonotype itself: As the CDR3 is not closed by the conserved phenylalanine or tryptophan, this likely results from a read error. The rearrangement links TRBV7-8 to TRBJ2-7; D unresolved. Germline V gives CDR1 SGHVS, CDR2 FQNEAQ. V was shortened by 7 bases and J by 5 bases, with 18 bases between the two germline ends. There are 14 residues in the CDR3. DNA for the CDR3: TGTGCCAGCACCAAAACGGGCCCTCTGGACGAGCAGTACCTC. It translates to CASTKTGPLDEQYL.

This clonotype was seen repeatedly, ten times or more. The rearrangement joins TRBV19 to TRBJ1-6; D is unclear. The CDR3 loop spans 12 amino acids. With 4 bases removed from V and 10 bases from J, the gap between germline ends came to 8 bases. Germline-derived CDR1 and CDR2 are LNHDA and SQIVND (reference sequence). This CDR3 reads CASSRGNSPLHF. DNA of the CDR3: TGTGCCAGTAGTAGGGGTAACTCACCCCTCCACTTT.

This clonotype was seen repeatedly, ten times or more. An end of the junction does not agree with germline; a read error may underlie this. This chain connects TRBV7-9 to TRBJ2-7; no definite D call. Germline assignment: CDR1 SEHNR and CDR2 FQNEAQ (reference sequence). The CDR3 is 13 amino acids. The CDR3 loop reads CASSVAVVREQYF. The CDR3 DNA sequence: TGTGCCAGCAGCGTAGCAGTAGTTCGCGAGCAGTACTTC.

The J gene is TRBJ1-1, the V gene TRBV12-3 or TRBV12-4; tentative D call: TRBD1 (6 bases). Trimming shortened V by 3 bases and J by 6 bases, and 11 bases separated the two germline ends. The CDR3 has 13 amino acids. The CDR3 DNA follows: TGTGCCAGCAGTTTGAGGGGGTTCGCTGAAGCTTTCTTT. Translated, it gives CASSLRGFAEAFF.

Only a few counts were recorded for this clonotype. V usage is TRBV29-1 and J usage is TRBJ2-1; D is possibly TRBD1 or TRBD2 (6 bases each). Germline V gene data show CDR1 as SQVTM and CDR2 as ANQGSEA. Trimming removed 0 bases from V and 6 bases from J, with 18 bases in between. This CDR3 contains 16 residues. CDR3 region: CSVEDLGGRGRNEQFF. The CDR3 DNA is TGCAGCGTTGAAGATCTGGGGGGCAGGGGACGCAATGAGCAGTTCTTC.

Concerning this clonotype itself: This may be a read error: a much more frequent sequence differs by one nucleotide. The J gene is TRBJ2-5, the V gene TRBV28; 7 bases line up with TRBD1. J gave up 1 base and V 5 bases, and 10 bases lay outside the gene matches. The CDR3 loop spans 16 amino acids. Germline CDR1 reads MDHEN; CDR2 reads SYDVKM. The CDR3, as DNA: TGTGCCAGCAGTGATCCCGGGACAGAGGGCCAAGAGACCCAGTACTTC. This translates into CASSDPGTEGQETQYF.

This clonotype was counted only a few times. The J gene is TRBJ2-7, the V gene TRBV5-4, with 8 nucleotides matching TRBD2. The CDR3 contains 16 residues. The J segment lost 2 bases and the V segment lost 0 bases, leaving 7 bases of the junction unmatched. Germline loops: CDR1 SGHNT, CDR2 YYREEE (reference sequence). The DNA of the CDR3 is TGTGCCAGCAGCTTGGGGGTTAGCGGGAACCCCTACGAGCAGTACTTC. The encoded protein is CASSLGVSGNPYEQYF. The full variable domain, with the rest looked up from reference TRBV5-4 and TRBJ2-7, is ETGVTQSPTHLIKTRGQQVTLRCSSQSGHNTVSWYQQALGQGPQFIFQYYREEENGRGNFPPRFSGLQFPNYSSELNVNALELDDSALYLCASSLGVSGNPYEQYFGPGTRLTVT.

This clonotype was observed at least ten times. The chain couples TRBV7-9 to TRBJ1-4; the match to TRBD1 covers 7 bases. The germline gives CDR1 SEHNR, CDR2 FQNEAQ (reference sequence). After removal of 4 bases from V and 5 bases from J, the junction contained 7 bases not matched to a gene. The CDR3 spans 15 residues. The CDR3 bases are TGTGCCAGCAGCTCAAGCAGGGGGGCCAATGAAAAACTGTTTTTT. Its translation is CASSSSRGANEKLFF.

The chain uses TRBV7-9 and TRBJ2-1, with D perhaps TRBD2 (6 bases). CDR3 length equals 17 residues. Germline V gene sequence: CDR1 SEHNR, CDR2 FQNEAQ (reference sequence). Trimming cost V 5 bases and J 6 bases, with 23 bases left between them. CDR3 protein: CASSATLVTSNPNEQFF. The CDR3 DNA reads TGTGCCAGCAGCGCTACCCTGGTTACTAGCAATCCCAATGAGCAGTTCTTC.

This clonotype was seen many times. The CDR3 is CASSLAQTAYEQYF. Written as DNA, the CDR3 is TGTGCCAGCAGCTTGGCCCAGACAGCATACGAGCAGTACTTC. V is TRBV5-6 and J is TRBJ2-7, with a tentative D call TRBD1 (5 bases). Trimming removed 0 bases from V and 4 bases from J, with 11 bases in between. CDR3 length: 14 residues. The V gene's germline CDR1 is SGHDT and CDR2 YYEEEE.

The chain employs TRBV5-1 and TRBJ2-3; 9 nucleotides agree with TRBD1. The V gene's germline CDR1 is SGHRS and CDR2 YFSETQ. The CDR3 is 17 amino acids. The trim removed 4 bases at V and 1 base at J, leaving 10 bases unmatched. The CDR3 sequence is CASSKTQGAVGTDTQYF. CDR3 bases: TGCGCCAGCAGCAAGACACAGGGGGCGGTTGGCACAGATACGCAGTATTTT.

The chain links TRBV20-1 to TRBJ2-7; tentatively, D is TRBD2 (5 bases). Germline V gene sequence: CDR1 DFQATT, CDR2 SNEGSKA (reference sequence). The V end was cut by 6 bases, the J end by 3 bases, with 15 bases between. This CDR3 region has 13 residues. The CDR3 spells CSARTVNGYEQYF. The DNA of the CDR3 is TGCAGTGCCCGGACTGTTAACGGCTACGAGCAGTACTTC.

This clonotype appeared many times. J is TRBJ1-5 and V is TRBV28; D is undetermined. The V and J ends lost 7 bases and 2 bases respectively, with 12 bases between them. Germline loops: CDR1 MDHEN, CDR2 SYDVKM. The CDR3 runs to 14 residues. CDR3 in amino acids: CASKRGRGNQPQHF. The CDR3 DNA is TGTGCCAGCAAGAGAGGGCGGGGCAATCAGCCCCAGCATTTT.

Of note for this clonotype: A much larger clone differs from this one at a single base, so this may be a read error. The chain joins TRBV6-1 to TRBJ2-7; TRBD1 agrees at 7 bases. The CDR3 runs 14 residues. Germline CDR1 MNHNS, CDR2 SASEGT. The CDR3 nucleotides read TGTGCCAGCAGGGAGACAGGGCTAACCTACGAGCAGAACTTC. This codes for CASRETGLTYEQNF.

This clonotype has a handful of counts. V is TRBV6-2 or TRBV6-3 and J is TRBJ2-1, with TRBD1 as a possible D gene (6 bases). The ends were cut back, 4 bases at V and 0 bases at J, with 13 bases in the middle. CDR3 size: 16 residues. Germline V CDR1 and CDR2: MNHEY, SVGEGT. In DNA form, the CDR3 reads TGTGCCAGCAGTTCCCAAACAGGGAGCTCCTACAATGAGCAGTTCTTC. As protein: CASSSQTGSSYNEQFF.

The table lists this clonotype with a few counts. The V and J genes are TRBV14 and TRBJ2-5; the D is unclear. Trimming pared 3 bases from V and 4 bases from J, leaving 9 bases between. This CDR3 has 13 residues. CDR1 is SGHDN, CDR2 FVKESK, per germline. In DNA form, the CDR3 reads TGTGCCAGCAGCCAGGCCAGATTAGAGACCCAGTACTTC. Amino acids: CASSQARLETQYF.

The CDR3 region is CASCTQSGGHTNYGYTF. The CDR3 region has the DNA TGTGCCAGCTGTACTCAGTCGGGGGGGCACACGAACTATGGCTACACCTTC. J is TRBJ1-2 and V is TRBV28; TRBD1 is a possible D gene (6 bases). The length of the CDR3 is 17 residues. Germline values: CDR1 MDHEN, CDR2 SYDVKM. V was shortened by 8 bases and J by 2 bases, with 24 bases between the two germline ends.

Concerning this clonotype itself: A much larger clone lies a single base off, so this may be a read error. This sequence joins TRBV7-8 and TRBJ1-5, with a weak D call TRBD1 (6 bases). The CDR3 has 15 amino acids. Per germline, CDR1 SGHVS and CDR2 FQNEAQ. DNA for the CDR3: TGTGCCAGCAGCTTTGGGGCGGGGGGCGATCAGCCCCGGCATTTT. Protein: CASSFGAGGDQPRHF.

This clonotype has more than one count but fewer than ten. The V call is TRBV11-2, the J call TRBJ2-5; maybe TRBD1 (5 bases). Trimming stripped 5 bases from V and 0 bases from J, with 10 bases between. Per germline, CDR1 SGHAT and CDR2 FQNNGV. The CDR3 totals 14 residues. CDR3 coding DNA: TGTGCCAGCAGCGAGGACACATACCAAGAGACCCAGTACTTC. It encodes CASSEDTYQETQYF. Together with reference TRBV11-2 and TRBJ2-5, the CDR3 gives the full variable domain: EAGVAQSPRYKIIEKRQSVAFWCNPISGHATLYWYQQILGQGPKLLIQFQNNGVVDDSQLPKDRFSAERLKGVDSTLKIQPAKLEDSAVYLCASSEDTYQETQYFGPGTRLLVL.

The chain employs TRBV20-1 and TRBJ2-7; D is perhaps TRBD1 (5 bases). CDR1 and CDR2 from the germline V gene are DFQATT and SNEGSKA (reference sequence). CDR3 length: 14 amino acids. V was clipped by 3 bases and J by 3 bases, with 15 bases between them. The CDR3 sequence: CSASPGPSDYEQYF. The CDR3 region has the DNA TGCAGTGCTAGCCCAGGGCCCTCCGACTACGAGCAGTACTTC.

Notes on this clonotype: One end of the junction does not line up with germline, which may come from a read error. CDR3 protein: CASSLNVTQGGQPQHF. The CDR3 DNA is TGTGCCAGCAGCTTGAACGTGACACAGGGTGGTCAGCCCCAGCATTTT. This sequence joins TRBV5-3 and TRBJ1-5, with D possibly TRBD1 on 6 matching bases. TRBV5-3 is sorted into the ORF group, with uncertain function. The CDR3 runs to 16 residues.

There are many counts of this clonotype. This sequence joins TRBV5-1 and TRBJ2-6, with D uncertain. V was pared by 0 bases and J by 0 bases, with 7 bases between. Germline CDR1 reads SGHRS; CDR2 reads YFSETQ. This CDR3 has 16 amino acids. The CDR3 loop is CASSLALFSGANVLTF. The DNA of the CDR3 is TGCGCCAGCAGCTTGGCCCTGTTCTCTGGGGCCAACGTCCTGACTTTC.

In this sample, this clonotype turned up a few times. The chain uses TRBV19 and TRBJ1-3; possible D gene TRBD1, 6 bases. The V end was cut by 5 bases, the J end by 3 bases, with 11 bases between. This CDR3 spans 14 amino acids. Germline assignment: CDR1 LNHDA and CDR2 SQIVND (reference sequence). The CDR3: CASSPGAYGNTIYF. The CDR3 nucleotides are TGTGCCAGTAGTCCGGGGGCTTATGGAAACACCATATATTTT.

This clonotype was detected a few times. The rearrangement uses TRBV20-1 and TRBJ2-7; D is unresolved. Germline V CDR1 and CDR2: DFQATT, SNEGSKA (reference sequence). The CDR3 runs 16 residues. Deletions cut 0 bases from V and 1 base from J, with 16 bases between. The CDR3: CSAREGSWIESYEQYF. DNA of the CDR3: TGCAGTGCTAGAGAAGGATCCTGGATCGAGTCCTACGAGCAGTACTTC.

The table lists this clonotype with a count of one. This chain links TRBV27 with TRBJ2-7; D not resolved. Trimming cost V 5 bases and J 0 bases, with 11 bases left between them. The CDR3 has 14 amino acids. Germline V gene lookup returns CDR1 MNHEY and CDR2 SMNVEV (reference sequence). The CDR3 DNA sequence: TGTGCCAGCAGTAGTAGTTTACTCTCCTACGAGCAGTACTTC. Encoded protein: CASSSSLLSYEQYF.

This clonotype was observed many times. This chain uses TRBV5-8 with TRBJ1-1; D ambiguous. Germline CDR1 reads SGHTS; CDR2 reads YDEGEE. This CDR3 is built from 12 residues. V was pared by 4 bases and J by 1 base, with 5 bases between. CDR3 bases: TGTGCCAGCAGCCAACAGAACACTGAAGCTTTCTTT. Translation: CASSQQNTEAFF. The full variable domain, rest sourced from reference TRBV5-8 and TRBJ1-1, is EAGVTQSPTHLIKTRGQQATLRCSPISGHTSVYWYQQALGLGLQFLLWYDEGEERNRGNFPPRFSGRQFPNYSSELNVNALELEDSALYLCASSQQNTEAFFGQGTRLTVV.

This clonotype was observed a single time. One end of the junction fails to match germline, which may point to a read error. This chain connects TRBV29-1 to TRBJ2-5; 8 positions agree with TRBD1. Germline CDR1 SQVTM, CDR2 ANQGSEA. The CDR3 is 15 amino acids. For the CDR3, the DNA is TGCTGCGTTGATGGGACAGGAGGCCCCCAAGAGACCCAGTACTTC. The encoded protein is CCVDGTGGPQETQYF.

This clonotype has more than one count but fewer than ten. The genes are TRBV20-1 and TRBJ2-7; possible D gene TRBD1, 6 bases. The CDR3 is made up of 13 amino acids. Trimming pared 6 bases from V and 3 bases from J, leaving 15 bases between. The germline V gene encodes CDR1 DFQATT and CDR2 SNEGSKA (reference sequence). CDR3 sequence (DNA): TGCAGTGCCCCGGGACAAGATTACTACGAGCAGTACTTC. Residues: CSAPGQDYYEQYF.